There are a few counts of the clone carrying this T cell receptor beta chain. Its target is not known. The source of the sample is a study of cytomegalovirus exposure and HLA in healthy donors. Study-wide findings and caveats: In a later analysis, productive TCRs from donors in an Asian-associated ancestry cluster reportedly carried fewer N-insertions than the cohort mean. Researchers counted about 150 TCR beta chains as cytomegalovirus-associated.

The trim removed 7 bases at V and 6 bases at J, leaving 5 bases unmatched. Germline V gene lookup returns CDR1 MNHNY and CDR2 SVGAGI (reference sequence). CDR3 length equals 14 residues. The PCR ran on 60 Vbeta and 13 Jbeta primers. Produced via immunoSEQ multiplex PCR; TCRdb's table is partial and in-frame only. Seen here are over 120,000 clones, approximately 80% observed once, and the top ten hold about 2.2%. Unrecorded immune exposure was likely among donors, who were nominally healthy when sampled. This chain connects TRBV6-6 to TRBJ2-1; 11 bases line up with TRBD1. Sequenced sample: PBMCs. The TCR comes from a young woman in good health and CMV-seropositive. CDR3 bases: TGTGCCAGCAAAGGGACAGGGGGAGGCAATGAGCAGTTCTTC. It yields the protein CASKGTGGGNEQFF.